The rows below give T cell receptor beta chains drawn from one sample of a study of beta chain features in type 1 diabetes. Profiled with immunoSEQ multiplex PCR; TCRdb holds only in-frame clones, not every one. There are 37,000 or so clones in the sample; about half occur only once, and 0.72% lies in the top ten. The material sequenced was central memory CD4+ T cells from blood. Source of these receptors: a woman under 30 in good health. Both conserved end residues are part of each CDR3. Fields, in order: J gene, clone size, V gene, CDR3 protein. Not all rows give a size; the values are once, few, many and, for expanded clones, a class.

j_call: TRBJ2-1
clone_size: NA
v_call: TRBV28
cdr3_aa: CASSSARTSGRGGGEQFF

j_call: TRBJ1-5
clone_size: NA
v_call: TRBV29-1
cdr3_aa: CSVEQGLGNQPQHF

j_call: TRBJ1-2
clone_size: NA
v_call: TRBV30
cdr3_aa: CAWGTKAARYGYTF

j_call: TRBJ1-1
clone_size: NA
v_call: TRBV9
cdr3_aa: CASSAIGQGDAEAFF

j_call: TRBJ1-1
clone_size: few
v_call: TRBV18
cdr3_aa: CASSLNGPSNTEAFF

j_call: TRBJ2-1
clone_size: once
v_call: TRBV7-9
cdr3_aa: CASSPRGSAYNEQFF

j_call: TRBJ2-7
clone_size: NA
v_call: TRBV7-6
cdr3_aa: CASSPRQGGYEQYF

j_call: TRBJ1-2
clone_size: NA
v_call: TRBV5-1
cdr3_aa: CASSTHAGQASLNYGYTF

j_call: TRBJ1-6
clone_size: NA
v_call: TRBV4-1
cdr3_aa: CASRETWTDSPLHF

j_call: TRBJ2-5
clone_size: NA
v_call: TRBV11-2
cdr3_aa: CASSPSGRQGAQYF

j_call: TRBJ1-2
clone_size: NA
v_call: TRBV5-1
cdr3_aa: CASSLEGQGSGGYTF

j_call: TRBJ2-3
clone_size: once
v_call: TRBV5-1
cdr3_aa: CASSLFFEASSTDTQYF

j_call: TRBJ2-2
clone_size: few
v_call: TRBV7-9
cdr3_aa: CASSRGQNTGELFF

j_call: TRBJ2-2
clone_size: few
v_call: TRBV5-4
cdr3_aa: CASSSIAGGQGGELFF

j_call: TRBJ2-6
clone_size: NA
v_call: TRBV7-3
cdr3_aa: CASSPQQGAEFSGANVLTF

j_call: TRBJ2-6
clone_size: NA
v_call: TRBV5-6
cdr3_aa: CASSPRARGNGANVLTF

j_call: TRBJ2-2
clone_size: NA
v_call: TRBV30
cdr3_aa: CAWSSGQGDTGELFF

j_call: TRBJ2-3
clone_size: NA
v_call: TRBV9
cdr3_aa: CASSVASGTTDTQYF

j_call: TRBJ2-7
clone_size: NA
v_call: TRBV18
cdr3_aa: CASSPGQGIPYEQYF

j_call: TRBJ1-1
clone_size: NA
v_call: TRBV2
cdr3_aa: CASTGIVTEAFF

j_call: TRBJ1-1
clone_size: few
v_call: TRBV6-5
cdr3_aa: CASSVVSGNTEAFF

j_call: TRBJ2-7
clone_size: NA
v_call: TRBV6-1
cdr3_aa: CASSKGTGIPRVFYEQYF

j_call: TRBJ2-1
clone_size: once
v_call: TRBV11-2
cdr3_aa: CASSLDTGVNEQFF

j_call: TRBJ1-1
clone_size: few
v_call: TRBV6-5
cdr3_aa: CASRRTGTEAFF

j_call: TRBJ2-2
clone_size: NA
v_call: TRBV7-2
cdr3_aa: CASSSSHRGRWDTGELFF

j_call: TRBJ2-7
clone_size: NA
v_call: TRBV25-1
cdr3_aa: CASSMTSGYEQYF

j_call: TRBJ2-4
clone_size: few
v_call: TRBV7-9
cdr3_aa: CASSALQGSGAKNIQYF

j_call: TRBJ2-5
clone_size: few
v_call: TRBV6-6
cdr3_aa: CASSYLPQATGETQYF

j_call: TRBJ2-1
clone_size: NA
v_call: TRBV7-9
cdr3_aa: CASSFLGLASNEQFF

j_call: TRBJ1-3
clone_size: NA
v_call: TRBV6-5
cdr3_aa: CASSFKQGNTIYF

j_call: TRBJ1-1
clone_size: NA
v_call: TRBV18
cdr3_aa: CASSPRGATGGQVAFF

j_call: TRBJ2-4
clone_size: few
v_call: TRBV5-4
cdr3_aa: CASSGGDVAKNIQYF

j_call: TRBJ1-1
clone_size: few
v_call: TRBV30
cdr3_aa: CAWSVLGTEAFF

j_call: TRBJ1-2
clone_size: NA
v_call: TRBV28
cdr3_aa: CASTIRGGDGTF

j_call: TRBJ1-2
clone_size: once
v_call: TRBV5-4
cdr3_aa: CASSAGGRGYGYTF

j_call: TRBJ2-1
clone_size: few
v_call: TRBV7-8
cdr3_aa: CASSQLGGQGHNEQFF

j_call: TRBJ2-5
clone_size: NA
v_call: TRBV7-2
cdr3_aa: CASSFDTAQETQYF

j_call: TRBJ2-3
clone_size: few
v_call: TRBV7-3
cdr3_aa: CASSFTGGRTDTQYF

j_call: TRBJ2-2
clone_size: few
v_call: TRBV5-1
cdr3_aa: CASSLLAGGPIGELFF

j_call: TRBJ2-3
clone_size: few
v_call: TRBV5-1
cdr3_aa: CASSLAGQIPDTQYF

j_call: TRBJ2-3
clone_size: NA
v_call: TRBV10-3
cdr3_aa: CAISESPGGPTDTQYF

j_call: TRBJ2-2
clone_size: NA
v_call: TRBV5-4
cdr3_aa: CASSQGGASGNTGELFF

j_call: TRBJ2-7
clone_size: few
v_call: TRBV6-1
cdr3_aa: CASRTGSGEQYF

j_call: TRBJ2-5
clone_size: NA
v_call: TRBV5-1
cdr3_aa: CASSDPSGGARREYF

j_call: TRBJ1-4
clone_size: NA
v_call: TRBV6-6
cdr3_aa: CASSYSTGDNEKLFF